The sequence of this T cell receptor (beta chain) was determined in a study of shared clonotypes between healthy human individuals. Turning to the study itself: A few men and a couple of women, aged 18 to 49, were donors.

The donors, all of them Caucasian adults, lived in Nashville, Tennessee. Profiling relied on immunoSEQ multiplex PCR, and the TCRdb table lists in-frame clones only, not all of them. The table records about 680,000 clones, 73% of them present only once. The sample was memory CD4+ T cells sorted from blood. Subset in this sample: CD45RA-negative fraction. This clonotype was obtained from a woman younger than 45 in good health.

The CDR3 sequence: CASSDPGLNTEAFF. For the CDR3, the DNA is TGTGCCAGCAGTGACCCGGGTTTGAACACTGAAGCTTTCTTT. The V call is TRBV6-5, the J call TRBJ1-1; D ambiguous. The germline V gene has CDR1 MNHEY and CDR2 SVGAGI. The CDR3 has 14 amino acids. V was clipped by 5 bases and J by 0 bases, with 10 bases between them.